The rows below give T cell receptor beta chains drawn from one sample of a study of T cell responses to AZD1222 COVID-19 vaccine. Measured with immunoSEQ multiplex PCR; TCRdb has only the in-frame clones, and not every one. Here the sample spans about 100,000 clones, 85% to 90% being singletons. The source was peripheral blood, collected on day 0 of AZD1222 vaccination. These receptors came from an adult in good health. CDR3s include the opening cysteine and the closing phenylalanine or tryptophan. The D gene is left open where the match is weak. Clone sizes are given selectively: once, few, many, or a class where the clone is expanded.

CDR3 DNA: TGTGCCATCAGTGGGCCGGGGAGGGGAAATCAGCCCCAGCATTTT
CDR3 protein: CAISGPGRGNQPQHF
V gene: TRBV10-3
D gene: NA
J gene: TRBJ1-5
clone size: NA

CDR3 DNA: TGTGCCAGCAGCTTTCAGGGAGGCGCTGGAAACACCATATATTTT
CDR3 protein: CASSFQGGAGNTIYF
V gene: TRBV7-2
D gene: NA
J gene: TRBJ1-3
clone size: once

CDR3 DNA: TGTGCCAGCAGCCCGGGGATTGCGGGAGGAAACACCATATATTTT
CDR3 protein: CASSPGIAGGNTIYF
V gene: TRBV7-2
D gene: NA
J gene: TRBJ1-3
clone size: once

CDR3 DNA: TGTGCCACCAGTGACCCGGACAGGGGTGCTAACTATGGCTACACCTTC
CDR3 protein: CATSDPDRGANYGYTF
V gene: TRBV24-1
D gene: TRBD1
J gene: TRBJ1-2
clone size: NA

CDR3 DNA: TGTGCCAGCGAACCCACTGGGAGGGGCGATGGCTACACCTTC
CDR3 protein: CASEPTGRGDGYTF
V gene: TRBV27
D gene: NA
J gene: TRBJ1-2
clone size: NA

CDR3 DNA: TGTGCCTGGAGTGTACAGGGGAAAAACATTCAGTACTTC
CDR3 protein: CAWSVQGKNIQYF
V gene: TRBV30
D gene: TRBD1
J gene: TRBJ2-4
clone size: NA

CDR3 DNA: TGTGCCAGCAGTTCTCCGGGACAGGGGAACACCGGGGAGCTGTTTTTT
CDR3 protein: CASSSPGQGNTGELFF
V gene: TRBV28
D gene: TRBD1
J gene: TRBJ2-2
clone size: NA

CDR3 DNA: TGTGCCAGCAGCCACCCCGTGGGGAGTCGAGATACGCAGTATTTT
CDR3 protein: CASSHPVGSRDTQYF
V gene: TRBV3-1/TRBV3-2
D gene: NA
J gene: TRBJ2-3
clone size: NA

CDR3 DNA: TGTGCCACCAGCAGGGTGGGGTCACCCCTCCACTTT
CDR3 protein: CATSRVGSPLHF
V gene: TRBV15
D gene: NA
J gene: TRBJ1-6
clone size: NA

CDR3 DNA: TGTGCCAGCTCACGGGACCACACAGATACGCAGTATTTT
CDR3 protein: CASSRDHTDTQYF
V gene: TRBV18
D gene: NA
J gene: TRBJ2-3
clone size: NA

CDR3 DNA: TGTGCCAGCAGTGAGAATCCCGGGACAGGGCCTTTGGAGCAGTACTTC
CDR3 protein: CASSENPGTGPLEQYF
V gene: TRBV6-2/TRBV6-3
D gene: TRBD1
J gene: TRBJ2-7
clone size: NA

CDR3 DNA: TGTGCCAGCAGGGGGGACTACCGGGGTGAAGCTTTCTTT
CDR3 protein: CASRGDYRGEAFF
V gene: TRBV12-3/TRBV12-4
D gene: NA
J gene: TRBJ1-1
clone size: NA

CDR3 DNA: TGTGCCAGCAGCTCCTGGCGTAGCAGGGTGTCCGGTCAGCCCCAGCATTTT
CDR3 protein: CASSSWRSRVSGQPQHF
V gene: TRBV5-6
D gene: NA
J gene: TRBJ1-5
clone size: NA

CDR3 DNA: TGTGCCAGCAGTGGGAGGAGCGCCGGCTCTAATGAAAAACTGTTTTTT
CDR3 protein: CASSGRSAGSNEKLFF
V gene: TRBV6-2/TRBV6-3
D gene: NA
J gene: TRBJ1-4
clone size: NA

CDR3 DNA: TGTGCCAGCACCTTGACAGGCGGCTTGGGCAATCAGCCCCAGCATTTT
CDR3 protein: CASTLTGGLGNQPQHF
V gene: TRBV7-8
D gene: NA
J gene: TRBJ1-5
clone size: NA

CDR3 DNA: TGTGCCAGCAGCTTATTGGGCTTCCTATACAATGAGCAGTTCTTC
CDR3 protein: CASSLLGFLYNEQFF
V gene: TRBV7-2
D gene: NA
J gene: TRBJ2-1
clone size: NA

CDR3 DNA: TGTGCCAGCAGTGTACAGGTAGCTAGGGGCAATCAGCCCCAGCATTTT
CDR3 protein: CASSVQVARGNQPQHF
V gene: TRBV6-1
D gene: NA
J gene: TRBJ1-5
clone size: NA

CDR3 DNA: TGCGCCAGCAGCTCAACAGGGAACGAGCAGTACTTC
CDR3 protein: CASSSTGNEQYF
V gene: TRBV5-1
D gene: NA
J gene: TRBJ2-7
clone size: NA

CDR3 DNA: TGCGCCAGCAGCCCCGGGACTAGCGGGAGAGTGTTCGGCTACGAGCAGTACTTC
CDR3 protein: CASSPGTSGRVFGYEQYF
V gene: TRBV4-1
D gene: TRBD2
J gene: TRBJ2-7
clone size: once

CDR3 DNA: TGTGCCAGCAGCCAAGAATCGGGGGAGGTGACGCTCTGGAGCACCGGGGAGCTGTTTTTT
CDR3 protein: CASSQESGEVTLWSTGELFF
V gene: TRBV3-1/TRBV3-2
D gene: NA
J gene: TRBJ2-2
clone size: NA

CDR3 DNA: TGTGCCAGCTCACCCCCCAGCACAGATACGCAGTATTTT
CDR3 protein: CASSPPSTDTQYF
V gene: TRBV18
D gene: NA
J gene: TRBJ2-3
clone size: NA